A selection of T cell receptor beta chains follows, all from one sample in a study of T cells in Graves' hyperthyroidism and ophthalmopathy. TCRdb reprocessed the multiplex PCR reads via MiXCR and lists one record per CDR3 protein. The sample carries around 800,000 distinct CDR3 sequences, over 35% recorded once. Sequencing was done on a sample of blood. Every receptor here comes from a man aged 18 to 30 with Graves' hyperthyroidism. Both conserved end residues are part of each CDR3. Fields, in order: J gene, D gene, V gene, clone size, CDR3 DNA, CDR3 protein. D genes are given only for firm matches. Size is stated for part of the rows, as once, few or many counts, or as a class when the clone is expanded.

>TRBJ1-5|NA|TRBV2|many
TGTGCCAGCAGTGAAGGAATTAGTCAGCCCCAGCATTTT
CASSEGISQPQHF
>TRBJ1-6|TRBD1|TRBV7-9|many
TGTGCCAGCAGCTTGGGACAGTATTCACCCCTCCACTTT
CASSLGQYSPLHF
>TRBJ1-5|NA|TRBV30|NA
TGTGCCTGGAGTGTACAGACATCTCATCAGCCCCAGCATTTT
CAWSVQTSHQPQHF
>TRBJ2-7|TRBD2|TRBV10-3|many
TGTGCCATCAGTGCCCGGGAGGCCGGTGAGCAGTACTTC
CAISAREAGEQYF
>TRBJ1-2|NA|TRBV6-5|many
TGTGCCACGGCGACCCGAGGATATGGCTACACCTTC
CATATRGYGYTF
>TRBJ1-6|NA|TRBV19|many
TGTGCCAGTAGTCTAGACGGGGACTATAATTCACCCCTCCACTTT
CASSLDGDYNSPLHF
>TRBJ1-6|NA|TRBV7-8|NA
TGTGCCAGCAGTGGGACGCTTAATTCACCCCTCCACTTT
CASSGTLNSPLHF
>TRBJ1-3|NA|TRBV11-2|NA
TGTGCCAGCAGCTCGACTCGGGGGCGCGAGTGGAACACCATATATTTT
CASSSTRGREWNTIYF
>TRBJ2-5|NA|TRBV15|once
TGTGCCACCAGCAGCGAAGGGGTGACTCCCGGCGCGGAGACCCAGTACTTC
CATSSEGVTPGAETQYF
>TRBJ1-5|TRBD1|TRBV25-1|NA
TGTGCCAGTGCGGACAGGGGGTATAGCAATCAGCCCCAGCATTTT
CASADRGYSNQPQHF
>TRBJ1-4|NA|TRBV7-3|NA
TGTGCCAGCAGCTTAGGGCGGGATGGTGAAAAACTGTTTTTT
CASSLGRDGEKLFF
>TRBJ2-7|NA|TRBV5-1|few
TGCGCCAGCAGCTTGGACTCACCGAACTACGAGCAGTACTTC
CASSLDSPNYEQYF
>TRBJ2-7|TRBD1|TRBV29-1|NA
TGCAGCGTAGCCGGGACAGATACCTACGAGCAGTACTTC
CSVAGTDTYEQYF
>TRBJ1-4|NA|TRBV14|NA
TGTGCCAGCAGCCAAGTTCGGCTGGAAAAACTGTTTTTT
CASSQVRLEKLFF
>TRBJ2-6|NA|TRBV10-3|NA
TGTGCCAGCATTGACGGCACTGGGGCCAACGTCCTGACTTTC
CASIDGTGANVLTF
>TRBJ1-3|NA|TRBV29-1|NA
TGCAGCGGGCTCGGGCGGGGCACCATATATTTT
CSGLGRGTIYF
>TRBJ1-5|NA|TRBV20-1|NA
TGCAGTGCTCGACCCCGGGCTCCTACCGGGGGCAATCAGCCCCAGCATTTT
CSARPRAPTGGNQPQHF
>TRBJ2-7|NA|TRBV19|many
TGTGCCAGTAGTGTCCTAGCTACCCCGCTTAACGAGCAGTACTTC
CASSVLATPLNEQYF
>TRBJ1-2|TRBD1|TRBV29-1|NA
TGCAGCCAACTCGACAGGGATTATGGCTACACCTTC
CSQLDRDYGYTF
>TRBJ2-2|NA|TRBV15|NA
TGTGCCACCAGCAGCTTCGGGTCGAACACCGGGGAGCTGTTTTTT
CATSSFGSNTGELFF
>TRBJ2-7|TRBD1|TRBV5-1|NA
TGCGCCAGCAGCATAGGACAGGGAGAGGACGTGCAGTACTTC
CASSIGQGEDVQYF
>TRBJ2-2|NA|TRBV2|few
TGTGCCAGCAGTGAAGTCCAGGGCACCGGGGAGCTGTTTTTT
CASSEVQGTGELFF
>TRBJ1-6|NA|TRBV7-2|NA
TGTGCCAGCAGCCAATTTGGGGGGTCGCCCCACTTT
CASSQFGGSPHF
>TRBJ1-1|TRBD1|TRBV19|many
TGTGCCAGTAATACAGGGGTGACTGAAGCTTTCTTT
CASNTGVTEAFF
>TRBJ1-3|NA|TRBV9|few
TGTGCCAGCAGCCAAGCGGAGGGAGGAAACACCATATATTTT
CASSQAEGGNTIYF
>TRBJ2-5|NA|TRBV4-1|few
TGCGCCAGCAGCCAAGATGGGTTAGACCAAGAGACCCAGTACTTC
CASSQDGLDQETQYF
>TRBJ1-5|NA|TRBV4-1|NA
TGCGCCAGCAGCCAAGTTTCCTCCCTAGGGCAGCCCCAGCATTTT
CASSQVSSLGQPQHF
>TRBJ1-2|TRBD1|TRBV20-1|NA
TGCAGTGCTAGAGGACCCCACCGGGACAGGGGAGCGGAGGGCTACACCTTC
CSARGPHRDRGAEGYTF
>TRBJ1-1|NA|TRBV6-1|NA
TGTGCCAGCAGTGAAGCAGAGGTAGGGCGCACTGAAGCTTTCTTT
CASSEAEVGRTEAFF
>TRBJ1-6|NA|TRBV20-1|few
TGCAGTGCTAGAGACACCGGCAACCAGGGCTCCTATAATTCACCCCTCCACTTT
CSARDTGNQGSYNSPLHF
>TRBJ2-5|TRBD2|TRBV7-2|once
TGTGCCAGCAGCTTGGGGGGGTTCAAAGAGACCCAGTACTTC
CASSLGGFKETQYF
>TRBJ1-1|NA|TRBV29-1|NA
TGCAGCGTTGCCCTAGCAAGAGAGACTGAAGCTTTCTTT
CSVALARETEAFF
>TRBJ1-3|NA|TRBV12-3/TRBV12-4|few
TGTGCCAGCAGGGCTAACCCCTCTGGAAACACCATATATTTT
CASRANPSGNTIYF
>TRBJ1-1|NA|TRBV24-1|NA
TGTGCCACCAGTGATTCCGCACAGGTGGAAGCTTTCTTT
CATSDSAQVEAFF
>TRBJ1-1|NA|TRBV5-1|NA
TGCGCCAGCAGCCCGGGTTATACTGAAGCTTCCTTT
CASSPGYTEASF
>TRBJ2-5|NA|TRBV15|many
TGTGCCACCAGCAGAGAGGTGGGAGTCCAAGAGACCCAGTACTTC
CATSREVGVQETQYF
>TRBJ1-1|NA|TRBV7-3|NA
TGTGCCAGCACCCGAGGGGGGGTCAGCACTGAAGCTTTCTTT
CASTRGGVSTEAFF
>TRBJ1-2|TRBD1|TRBV29-1|few
TGCAGCGTTGAAGAAGGGGGCCACACCTTC
CSVEEGGHTF
>TRBJ2-2|TRBD2|TRBV9|few
TGTGCCAGCAGCGTAGAGGGTAGCGGGGGGGAGCTGTTTTTT
CASSVEGSGGELFF
>TRBJ1-5|NA|TRBV10-3|many
TGTGCCAGCGAACACCTTAGCAATCAGCCCCAGCATTTT
CASEHLSNQPQHF
>TRBJ2-5|TRBD2|TRBV14|NA
TGTGCCAGCAGCCAAGATTCTTCGTCCCTGCCTCTAGCGGGGGGTTTCCAAGAGACCCAGTACTTC
CASSQDSSSLPLAGGFQETQYF
>TRBJ1-1|NA|TRBV29-1|NA
TGCAGCCAGGAGGTACTCAGCACTGAAGCTTTCTTT
CSQEVLSTEAFF
>TRBJ1-1|NA|TRBV15|few
TGTGCCACCAGCTGGGTCACCGTGAACACTGAAGCTTTCTTT
CATSWVTVNTEAFF
>TRBJ2-5|NA|TRBV7-2|few
TGTGCCAGCAGCCCAACAGTTACAGCCCAAGAGACCCAGTACTTC
CASSPTVTAQETQYF
>TRBJ1-1|NA|TRBV5-1|NA
TGCGCCGGCCGTTTGGGGCCGAACACTGAAGCTTTCTTT
CAGRLGPNTEAFF
>TRBJ2-7|NA|TRBV19|NA
TGTGCCAGTAGTATAGGTGTCGGAGCCTACGAGCAGTACTTC
CASSIGVGAYEQYF
>TRBJ1-5|NA|TRBV4-1|NA
TGCGCCAGCAGCCAAGATGGGTTGGGCAATCAGCCCCAGCATTTT
CASSQDGLGNQPQHF
>TRBJ2-5|TRBD2|TRBV19|NA
TGTGCCAGTAGCAACGGGGGGGCGGAGACCCAGTACTTC
CASSNGGAETQYF
>TRBJ2-5|TRBD2|TRBV20-1|few
TGCAGTGCCCCTAGCGGGGCGTACCAAGAGACCCAGTACTTC
CSAPSGAYQETQYF
>TRBJ1-1|NA|TRBV9|many
TGTGCCAGCAGCGTCGACGGGACTGAAGCTTTCTTT
CASSVDGTEAFF
>TRBJ1-3|NA|TRBV6-5|few
TGTGCCAGCAGTCGAGGCGGCGGGCACACCATATATTTT
CASSRGGGHTIYF
>TRBJ1-5|NA|TRBV4-1|NA
TGCGCCAGCAGCCAAGGGCGGCAGGCTCAGAGGGGGCAGCCCCAGCATTTT
CASSQGRQAQRGQPQHF
>TRBJ2-7|NA|TRBV10-2|NA
TGCGCCAGCAGTGATCGGGGACGGATCTACGAGCAGTACTTC
CASSDRGRIYEQYF
>TRBJ1-4|NA|TRBV11-2|NA
TGTGCCAGCAGCCCATGGAGTATCAGCTATGAAAAACTGTTTTTT
CASSPWSISYEKLFF
>TRBJ2-5|TRBD2|TRBV7-8|NA
TGTGCCAGCAGTGAAAGACTAGCGGGGGCCTTTCAAGAGACCCAGTACTTC
CASSERLAGAFQETQYF
>TRBJ1-1|NA|TRBV7-2|few
TGTGCCAGCAGCTTAGATACGGCGAACACTGAAGCTTTCTTT
CASSLDTANTEAFF
>TRBJ1-2|TRBD1|TRBV7-9|few
TGTGCCAGCAGCCTGGACAGGTCCGGGAGTGGCTACACCTTC
CASSLDRSGSGYTF
>TRBJ1-6|TRBD1|TRBV5-1|once
TGCGCCAGCACCTCTGGACAGGGGGTCTCGGCTAATTCACCCCTCCACTTT
CASTSGQGVSANSPLHF